The next 11 T cell receptor beta chains were all read from a single sample in a study of shared clonotypes between healthy human individuals. Repertoires were generated with immunoSEQ multiplex PCR, while TCRdb's copy carries only in-frame clones and drops some. The sample consists of approximately 240,000 clones, 60% to 80% of them appearing once. Material for sequencing was memory CD4+ T cells sorted from blood. As to subset: CD45RA-negative fraction. Source of these receptors: a man aged 30 to 45 in good health.

This chain joins TRBV29-1 and TRBJ2-5, with D uncertain. Germline assignment: CDR1 SQVTM and CDR2 ANQGSEA. The ends were cut back, 8 bases at V and 5 bases at J, with 12 bases in the middle. There are 11 residues in the CDR3. Here the CDR3 DNA reads TGCAGCACCAGCTTAGGGGAGACCCAGTACTTC. It is translated as CSTSLGETQYF.

The genes are TRBV18 and TRBJ1-3; D might be TRBD1 (5 bases). V was shortened by 6 bases and J by 4 bases, with 19 bases between the two germline ends. From germline, CDR1 is KGHSH and CDR2 LQKENI. The CDR3 runs to 16 residues. CDR3 sequence reads: CASSRESVSGGNTIYF. The CDR3 region has the DNA TGTGCCAGCTCCAGGGAGTCTGTATCGGGAGGAAACACCATATATTTT. Full variable domain (remainder filled in from reference TRBV18 and TRBJ1-3): NAGVMQNPRHLVRRRGQEARLRCSPMKGHSHVYWYRQLPEEGLKFMVYLQKENIIDESGMPKERFSAEFPKEGPSILRIQQVVRGDSAAYFCASSRESVSGGNTIYFGEGSWLTVV.

About this clone itself: One junction end does not reproduce the germline sequence, and a read error may be involved. V gene TRBV6-1 combines with J gene TRBJ1-2, with D uncertain. CDR1 and CDR2 (germline): MNHNS, SASEGT. This CDR3 has 15 residues. The CDR3 loop is CVSSDEGGPNYGYTF. The CDR3 nucleotides read TGTGTCAGCAGTGATGAGGGCGGACCTAACTATGGCTACACCTTC.

The chain joins TRBV27 to TRBJ2-1; tentatively, D is TRBD1 (6 bases). Per germline, CDR1 MNHEY and CDR2 SMNVEV (reference sequence). The CDR3 loop spans 15 amino acids. The V end was cut by 0 bases, the J end by 10 bases, with 16 bases between. The CDR3 coding sequence is TGTGCCAGCAGTTTATCAGGGGGAGACCCTCTCGAGCAGTTCTTC. It yields the protein CASSLSGGDPLEQFF.

The chain joins TRBV5-1 to TRBJ2-1, with 9 bases aligning to TRBD1. The CDR3 runs to 17 residues. Per germline, CDR1 SGHRS and CDR2 YFSETQ. After removal of 4 bases from V and 5 bases from J, the junction contained 13 bases not matched to a gene. The CDR3 loop is CASSEWDRAVMNNEQFF. In DNA, the CDR3 is TGCGCCAGCAGCGAGTGGGACAGGGCCGTCATGAACAATGAGCAGTTCTTC.

V usage is TRBV10-3 and J usage is TRBJ2-7, with a possible D match to TRBD1 (6 bases). This CDR3 comprises 13 residues. V was shortened by 9 bases and J by 5 bases, with 17 bases between the two germline ends. The germline V gene encodes CDR1 ENHRY and CDR2 SYGVKD. The CDR3 DNA reads TGTGCCATGAGGGACATCGCGGGTAACGAGCAGTACTTC. Its protein is CAMRDIAGNEQYF.

The rearrangement links TRBV5-5 to TRBJ2-7, with D possibly TRBD1 on 6 matching bases. The CDR3 contains 15 residues. From germline, CDR1 is SGHKS and CDR2 YYEKEE (reference sequence). V was clipped by 0 bases and J by 6 bases, with 16 bases between them. The CDR3 DNA sequence: TGTGCCAGCAGCTTGGAAGTGGGGACACCCCTCGAGCAGTACTTC. As protein: CASSLEVGTPLEQYF.

This clone has more than one count but fewer than ten. This rearrangement joins TRBV4-1 to TRBJ2-1; 7 bases fit TRBD2. After removal of 4 bases from V and 9 bases from J, the junction contained 9 bases not matched to a gene. Germline lookup yields CDR1 MGHRA and CDR2 YSYEKL. The CDR3 has 14 residues. As DNA, the CDR3 is TGCGCCAGCAGCCTGAAGGCGGGAGTGGCTGAGCAGTTCTTC. Translating it yields CASSLKAGVAEQFF.

In this sample, this clone turned up a few times. This rearrangement joins TRBV11-2 to TRBJ1-5, with unresolved D. This CDR3 has 13 amino acids. Germline CDR1 reads SGHAT; CDR2 reads FQNNGV. V was pared by 4 bases and J by 2 bases, with 6 bases between. CDR3 nucleotide sequence: TGTGCCAGCAGCTCCTCTGGCAATCAGCCCCAGCATTTT. It specifies CASSSSGNQPQHF.

This chain connects TRBV25-1 to TRBJ1-4; D uncertain. Germline loops: CDR1 MGHDK, CDR2 SYGVNS. The CDR3 contains 13 residues. V dropped 5 bases and J dropped 4 bases, with 8 bases sitting between them. DNA for the CDR3: TGTGCCAGCAGTTTTCTAAGTAATGAAAAACTGTTTTTT. This gives the protein CASSFLSNEKLFF. Variable domain in full (rest from reference TRBV25-1 and TRBJ1-4): EADIYQTPRYLVIGTGKKITLECSQTMGHDKMYWYQQDPGMELHLIHYSYGVNSTEKGDLSSESTVSRIRTEHFPLTLESARPSHTSQYLCASSFLSNEKLFFGSGTQLSVL.

The rearrangement joins TRBV10-3 to TRBJ2-7; 7 bases are a match to TRBD1. The CDR3 covers 14 residues. The germline gives CDR1 ENHRY, CDR2 SYGVKD. With 10 bases clipped from V and 0 bases from J, the junction kept 9 bases outside the gene matches. The CDR3 nucleotides are TGTGCCACCCTTAAACAGGGGACCTCCTACGAGCAGTACTTC. Residues: CATLKQGTSYEQYF.